This TCR beta chain is from a study of cytomegalovirus exposure and HLA in healthy donors. Findings and limits, study-wide: Researchers catalogued under 200 TCR beta chains as cytomegalovirus-associated. For most TCR sequences rarity was the rule, although some public TCRs occurred in many donors.

Generated by immunoSEQ multiplex PCR, the TCRdb table keeps only in-frame clones and is missing some. The sample records approximately 270,000 clones, about 86% being singletons. Of note for this clone: Its specificity is unknown.

The CDR3 is 13 residues long. Sequenced material: PBMCs. The sequence was obtained from a woman younger than 35 in good health and CMV-seronegative. This chain connects TRBV7-5 to TRBJ1-4; the D segment call TRBD1 is taken from the table without a DNA check. TRBV7-5 is labeled a pseudogene. CDR3 sequence: CARSPGVLEKLFF. The CDR3 DNA reads as TGTGCCAGAAGCCCAGGGGTCTTAGAAAAACTGTTTTTT.